This TCR beta chain originates from a study of shared clonotypes between healthy human individuals. Across the study: Each donor contributed plates that comprised three CD4 naive, three CD4 memory, two CD8 naive and one CD8 memory.

CD45RO negativity and positive selection for CCR7 defined naive CD8 cells, a population that excluded terminally differentiated effector memory CD45RA+ cells. CDR1 SNHLY and CDR2 FYNNEI come from the germline V gene. Unmatched junction bases numbered 11, after V lost 4 bases and J lost 4 bases. The CDR3 totals 17 residues. Here immunoSEQ multiplex PCR was the method, and the copy in TCRdb shows in-frame clones only, minus some. This table holds approximately 720,000 clones, about 91% found once. Sample: naive CD8+ T cells sorted from blood. J is TRBJ2-1 and V is TRBV2; 9 bases match TRBD2. This TCR was sampled from a young man in good health. The CDR3 coding sequence is TGTGCCAGCAGTGTTAGTATGGAGACTAGCGGATACAATGAGCAGTTCTTC. Amino acid sequence: CASSVSMETSGYNEQFF.